This T cell receptor beta chain stems from a study of CD8+CD57+ T cells in acquired aplastic anemia. Many counts were recorded for this clonotype. Germline V gives CDR1 SGHVS, CDR2 FQNEAQ. The CDR3 has 16 residues. Trimming removed 0 bases at V and 0 bases at J, with 9 bases between. Flow cytometry had shown expanded CD8+CD57+ cells in the patients chosen for sequencing. Genomic DNA served as template for TCR beta VDJ and CDR3 profiling. TCRdb reprocessed the reads via MiXCR and lists one record per CDR3 protein. Among around 170,000 distinct CDR3 sequences listed, 40% to 55% were seen once. J is TRBJ1-3 and V is TRBV7-8; the D is unclear. Sequencing was carried out using sorted CD4+, CD8+, or CD8+CD57+ T cells (not recorded which) from PBMCs. The clonotype was recovered from a human donor with aplastic anemia. CDR3 bases: TGTGCCAGCAGCTTAGCCGTCAGGAGCTCTGGAAACACCATATATTTT. Translated, it gives CASSLAVRSSGNTIYF.